This T cell receptor beta chain was documented in a study of blood T cell repertoires in COVID-19. V lost 5 bases and J 4 bases, leaving 9 bases between the germline ends. Per the germline V gene, CDR1 is SGHTA and CDR2 is FQGNSA. This CDR3 has 13 residues. Measured with immunoSEQ multiplex PCR; TCRdb has only the in-frame clones, and not every one. The table records about 160,000 clones, 87% of them present only once. This receptor was identified in a woman in her sixties who had recovered from COVID-19. The source material was peripheral blood. V and J are TRBV7-2 and TRBJ1-3, with D uncertain. The CDR3 DNA follows: TGTGCCAGCAGCCCTCACCGGGGAAACACCATATATTTT. Its translation is CASSPHRGNTIYF.